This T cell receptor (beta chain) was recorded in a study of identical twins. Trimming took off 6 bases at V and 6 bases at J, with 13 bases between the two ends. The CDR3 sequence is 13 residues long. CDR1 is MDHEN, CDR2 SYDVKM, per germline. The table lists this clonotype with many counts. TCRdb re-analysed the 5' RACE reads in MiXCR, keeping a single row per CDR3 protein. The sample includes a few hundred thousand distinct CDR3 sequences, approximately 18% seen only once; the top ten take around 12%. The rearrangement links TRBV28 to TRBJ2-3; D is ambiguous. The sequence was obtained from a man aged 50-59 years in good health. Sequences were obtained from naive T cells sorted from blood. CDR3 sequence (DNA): TGTGCCAGCAGCACGACCGCATATGATACGCAGTATTTT. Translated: CASSTTAYDTQYF.